Listed below are T cell receptor beta chains from one sample, sequenced in a study of blood T cell repertoires in COVID-19. Produced via immunoSEQ multiplex PCR; TCRdb's table is partial and in-frame only. The sample includes some 130,000 clones, approximately 82% of them seen just once. The sample comprised peripheral blood. The receptors were sampled from a man aged 40-55 years with active or convalescent COVID-19. CDR3s include the opening cysteine and the closing phenylalanine or tryptophan. Fields, in order: V gene, D gene, CDR3 protein. The D gene is left open where the match is weak.

TRBV14,.,CASSQEAGQGHGYTF
TRBV19,TRBD1,CASSQGTGRAYEQYF
TRBV10-3,TRBD1,CAISESVQGVNEQFF
TRBV13,TRBD2,CASSRRLAGLGDASPHQETQYF
TRBV2,.,CASSRVYGYTF
TRBV4-3,TRBD2,CASSQALAGGLVSTGELFF
TRBV7-9,.,CASSTLDSRGYTF
TRBV7-2,.,CASSLGTPYQETQYF
TRBV20-1,TRBD1,CSASDFDRGPGNTIYF
TRBV5-6,TRBD1,CASSFTGVNYGYTF
TRBV6-5,TRBD1,CASRTGDHSPLHF
TRBV7-9,.,CASSPDGGAHTIYF
TRBV6-5,TRBD2,CASRSGTSGANEQFF
TRBV6-5,.,CASSYSLNEKLFF
TRBV6-2/TRBV6-3,.,CASSYRAGNNQPQHF
TRBV6-5,TRBD1,CASSIRDRGVYEQYF
TRBV7-9,.,CASSLSTGTGQPQHF
TRBV5-1,.,CASSLTGSAYEQYF
TRBV12-3/TRBV12-4,.,CASRPGTGNTIYF
TRBV9,TRBD1,CASSVGTGNTEAFF
TRBV9,.,CASSAPLRLGNQPQHF
TRBV11-1,.,CASSSRTTSYEQYF
TRBV2,TRBD1,CASSPAEGADGYTF
TRBV5-1,TRBD1,CASVGTAGATLDGYTF
TRBV4-1,TRBD1,CASSQTGTGSTGELFF
TRBV7-2,.,CASSFLGGASSYEQYF
TRBV7-6,TRBD2,CASSGTSGGTEQFF
TRBV6-5,TRBD2,CAGERGGSYNEQFF
TRBV29-1,.,CSAQTAGNTEAFF
TRBV6-6,.,CASSQVRVTYNEQFF
TRBV2,.,CASQAAGANVLTF
TRBV5-6,TRBD1,CASSAGTGGYYGYTF
TRBV6-6,TRBD1,CASSYSEQGSEQYF
TRBV4-1,.,CASSQPRGGAAVYQPQHF
TRBV19,TRBD1,CASSTTGSTAFNEQFF
TRBV14,.,CASSQEGGFSSYEQYF
TRBV7-2,.,CASSINGHVLNSPLHF
TRBV5-1,.,CASSLDRNNSPLHF
TRBV27,TRBD1,CASSLLQGASNSPLHF
TRBV3-1/TRBV3-2,TRBD1,CASSQSTGEYEKLFF
TRBV25-1,.,CASGTQGFQPQHF
TRBV30,.,CAWNHPGLKNTEAFF
TRBV14,.,CASSQYSNTEAFF
TRBV7-9,TRBD1,CASSETGVGEKLFF
TRBV11-2,.,CASSLVAYYEQYF
TRBV6-2/TRBV6-3,TRBD2,CASSYRGGGKSNEQYF
TRBV2,TRBD2,CASSGGGLSYNEQFF
TRBV5-5,TRBD2,CASSPRTSGGRNTGELFF
TRBV3-1/TRBV3-2,.,CASSQDRWLAETQYF
TRBV10-1,TRBD2,CASSDAGLAGYNEQFF
TRBV29-1,.,CSVEAVANYGYTF
TRBV11-2,.,CASSLQTAISTDTQYF
TRBV30,.,CAWTNRVEQYF
TRBV4-1,.,CASSLPSSYNSPLHF
TRBV19,TRBD1,CASSGTGNTGELFF
TRBV9,.,CASSVGLSGHLQTEAFF
TRBV4-3,.,CASSQEGGSGNTIYF
TRBV14,TRBD2,CASSLLGGSEQYF